The subject of this entry is one T cell receptor (beta chain). As yet, its antigen is unknown. Noted time point: week 35, safety follow-up. Topical imiquimod accompanied each vaccine dose, which consisted of 300 ug of mutant IDH1 20-mer peptide. New WHO grade 3 or 4 astrocytomas that were IDH1-mutant and ATRX-lost occurred in the donors. This specimen belongs to a study of a mutant IDH1 vaccine in newly diagnosed glioma. Study-wide background: V12 corresponded to week 35 and V13 to week 47. Findings and limits, study-wide: Pseudoprogression seemed unlinked to shifts in top peripheral T cell clonotypes. Vaccine-induced immune responses occurred in 80% to 95% of patients.

Clones were read by immunoSEQ multiplex PCR, and TCRdb kept only the in-frame ones, dropping some. The profile shows tens of thousands of clones, around 84% of them singletons. J gave up 0 bases and V 4 bases, and 9 bases lay outside the gene matches. Germline-derived CDR1 and CDR2 are LNHDA and SQIVND (reference sequence). CDR3 length: 18 residues. The sequencing here drew on PBMCs, taken from a glioma patient whose treatment included an IDH1 peptide vaccine. The V call is TRBV19, the J call TRBJ1-5, with 10 bases matching TRBD1. The sequence derives from a young man with glioma. CDR3 sequence (DNA): TGTGCCAGTAGTAGAAACCCGGGACAGGGGATTAGCAATCAGCCCCAGCATTTT. The encoded protein is CASSRNPGQGISNQPQHF. The whole variable domain, remainder taken from reference TRBV19 and TRBJ1-5, is DGGITQSPKYLFRKEGQNVTLSCEQNLNHDAMYWYRQDPGQGLRLIYYSQIVNDFQKGDIAEGYSVSREKKESFPLTVTSAQKNPTAFYLCASSRNPGQGISNQPQHFGDGTRLSIL.